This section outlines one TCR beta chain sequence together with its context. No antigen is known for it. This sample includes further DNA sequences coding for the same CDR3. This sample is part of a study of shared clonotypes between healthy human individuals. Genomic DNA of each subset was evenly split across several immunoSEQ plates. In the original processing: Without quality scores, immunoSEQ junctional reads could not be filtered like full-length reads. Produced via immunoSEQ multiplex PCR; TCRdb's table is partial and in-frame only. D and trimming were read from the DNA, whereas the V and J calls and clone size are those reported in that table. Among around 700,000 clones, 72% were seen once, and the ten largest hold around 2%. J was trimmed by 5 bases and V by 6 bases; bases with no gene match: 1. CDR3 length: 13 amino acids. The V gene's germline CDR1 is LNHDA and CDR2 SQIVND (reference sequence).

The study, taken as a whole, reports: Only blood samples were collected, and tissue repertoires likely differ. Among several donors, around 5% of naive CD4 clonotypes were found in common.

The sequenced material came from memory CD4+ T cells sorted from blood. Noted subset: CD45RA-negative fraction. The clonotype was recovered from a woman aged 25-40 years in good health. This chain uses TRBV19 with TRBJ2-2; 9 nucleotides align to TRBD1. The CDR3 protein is CASRGQGTGELFF. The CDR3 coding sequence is TGTGCCAGTAGGGGACAGGGTACCGGGGAGCTGTTTTTT.